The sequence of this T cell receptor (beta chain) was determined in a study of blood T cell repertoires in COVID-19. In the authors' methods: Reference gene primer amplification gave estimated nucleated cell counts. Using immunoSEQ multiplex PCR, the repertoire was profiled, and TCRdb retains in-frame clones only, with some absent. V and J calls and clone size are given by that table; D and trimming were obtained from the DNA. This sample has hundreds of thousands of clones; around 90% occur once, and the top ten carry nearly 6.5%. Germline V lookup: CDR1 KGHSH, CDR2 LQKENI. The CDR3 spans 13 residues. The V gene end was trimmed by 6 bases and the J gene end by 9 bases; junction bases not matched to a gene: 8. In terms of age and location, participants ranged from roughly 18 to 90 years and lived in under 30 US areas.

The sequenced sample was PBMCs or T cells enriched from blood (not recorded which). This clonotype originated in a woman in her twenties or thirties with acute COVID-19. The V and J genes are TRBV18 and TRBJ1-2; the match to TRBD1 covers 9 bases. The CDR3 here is CASSPGTGRSYTF. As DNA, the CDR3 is TGTGCCAGCTCCCCGGGGACAGGGCGCAGCTACACCTTC.